The T cell receptor (beta chain) under discussion was sequenced for a study of OX40 agonist ivuxolimab in advanced cancers. Whole-study findings and limits: Averaging showed that CD8+ T cells had more expanded clones than CD4+ did.

About this clone itself: What it binds is unknown.

The data were produced by immunoSEQ multiplex PCR, yet TCRdb's version contains in-frame clones alone and is incomplete. The profile shows 35,000 to 40,000 clones, roughly 80% of them singletons. V lost 6 bases and J lost 2; bases outside the gene matches: 3. This CDR3 comprises 14 residues. Germline CDR1 MNHEY, CDR2 SVGAGI. Here the sequenced sample was CD4+ or CD8+ T cells sorted from blood, taken in a trial of the OX40 agonist ivuxolimab. This clonotype was obtained from an adult with an advanced solid tumor such as melanoma, head and neck, liver or kidney cancer. The chain couples TRBV6-5 to TRBJ2-1, with 8 bases aligning to TRBD1. CDR3 residues: CASSQQGAYNEQFF. CDR3 nucleotide sequence: TGTGCCAGCAGCCAACAGGGGGCCTACAATGAGCAGTTCTTC.